This record looks at one T cell receptor beta chain sequence and its context. Antigen specificity is unknown. Treatment here: oral pan-JAK inhibitor, 5-10 mg twice daily. The data were obtained in a study of CD8+ T cells in alopecia areata. Study outcomes and limitations: In lesional scalp, particularly from alopecia totalis/universalis, clonality was higher than in normal scalp.

cDNA reverse transcribed from extracted RNA served as the sequencing template. TCRdb keeps only in-frame clones here, not all; method: immunoSEQ multiplex PCR. This table holds around 300,000 clones, about 60% found once. V shed 7 bases and J shed 1 base, with 14 bases lying between them. The germline gives CDR1 LNHDA, CDR2 SQIVND (reference sequence). The CDR3 extends over 15 amino acids. The starting material was CD4+ T cells sorted from blood, obtained around week 54, from a patient treated with tofacitinib. J is TRBJ1-5 and V is TRBV19; D is perhaps TRBD1 (6 bases). The sequence was obtained from a human donor with alopecia areata. The DNA for the CDR3 is TGTGCCAGTACCACCGGGACACTCAGCAATCAGCCCCAGCATTTT. It encodes CASTTGTLSNQPQHF.